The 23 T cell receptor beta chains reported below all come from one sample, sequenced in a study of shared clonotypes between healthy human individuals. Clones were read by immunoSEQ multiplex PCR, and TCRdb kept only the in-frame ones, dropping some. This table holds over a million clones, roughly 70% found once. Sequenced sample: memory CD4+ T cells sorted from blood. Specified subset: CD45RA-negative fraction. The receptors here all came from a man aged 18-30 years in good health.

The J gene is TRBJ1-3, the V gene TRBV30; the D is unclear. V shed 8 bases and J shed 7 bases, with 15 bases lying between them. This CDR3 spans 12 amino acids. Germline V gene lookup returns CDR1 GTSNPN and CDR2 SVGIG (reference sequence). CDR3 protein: CAVAVPGNTIYF. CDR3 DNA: TGTGCCGTCGCCGTCCCGGGCAACACCATATATTTT. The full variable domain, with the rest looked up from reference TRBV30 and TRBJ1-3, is SQTIHQWPATLVQPVGSPLSLECTVEGTSNPNLYWYRQAAGRGLQLLFYSVGIGQISSEVPQNLSASRPQDRQFILSSKKLLLSDSGFYLCAVAVPGNTIYFGEGSWLTVV.

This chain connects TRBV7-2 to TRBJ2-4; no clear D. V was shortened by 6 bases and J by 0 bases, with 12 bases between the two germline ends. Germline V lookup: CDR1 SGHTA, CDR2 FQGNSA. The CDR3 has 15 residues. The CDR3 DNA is TGTGCCAGCAGGAGAGAAGGATTAGCCAAAAACATTCAGTACTTC. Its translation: CASRREGLAKNIQYF. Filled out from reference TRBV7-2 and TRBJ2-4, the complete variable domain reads GAGVSQSPSNKVTEKGKDVELRCDPISGHTALYWYRQSLGQGLEFLIYFQGNSAPDKSGLPSDRFSAERTGGSVSTLTIQRTQQEDSAVYLCASRREGLAKNIQYFGAGTRLSVL.

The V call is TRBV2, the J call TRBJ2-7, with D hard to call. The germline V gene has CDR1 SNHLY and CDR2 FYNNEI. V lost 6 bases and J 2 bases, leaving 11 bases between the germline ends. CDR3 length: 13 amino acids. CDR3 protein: CASSRTATYEQYF. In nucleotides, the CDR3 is TGTGCCAGCAGCAGGACGGCTACCTACGAGCAGTACTTC.

CDR3 nucleotide sequence: TGTGCCCGAAACTCTGGAAACACCATATATTTT. Its translation is CARNSGNTIYF. The chain joins TRBV30 to TRBJ1-3; D unresolved. The germline V gene has CDR1 GTSNPN and CDR2 SVGIG (reference sequence). This CDR3 is built from 11 residues. V was clipped by 8 bases and J by 0 bases, with 5 bases between them. Supplemented by reference TRBV30 and TRBJ1-3, the full variable domain reads SQTIHQWPATLVQPVGSPLSLECTVEGTSNPNLYWYRQAAGRGLQLLFYSVGIGQISSEVPQNLSASRPQDRQFILSSKKLLLSDSGFYLCARNSGNTIYFGEGSWLTVV.

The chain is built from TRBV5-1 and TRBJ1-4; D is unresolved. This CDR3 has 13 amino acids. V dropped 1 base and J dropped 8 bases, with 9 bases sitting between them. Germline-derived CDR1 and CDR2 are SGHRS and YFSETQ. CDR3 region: CASSLSEGEKLFF. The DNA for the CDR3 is TGCGCCAGCAGCTTGTCGGAAGGGGAAAAACTGTTTTTT. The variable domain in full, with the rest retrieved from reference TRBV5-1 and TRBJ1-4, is KAGVTQTPRYLIKTRGQQVTLSCSPISGHRSVSWYQQTPGQGLQFLFEYFSETQRNKGNFPGRFSGRQFSNSRSEMNVSTLELGDSALYLCASSLSEGEKLFFGSGTQLSVL.

The CDR3 here is CASSAGQGSSRNVLTF. The CDR3 nucleotides read TGTGCCAGCAGTGCGGGACAGGGGTCGAGCAGGAACGTCCTGACTTTC. The chain employs TRBV2 and TRBJ2-6, with TRBD1 identical over 10 bases. The CDR3 extends over 16 amino acids. CDR1 SNHLY and CDR2 FYNNEI come from the germline V gene. After removal of 4 bases from V and 10 bases from J, the junction contained 10 bases not matched to a gene.

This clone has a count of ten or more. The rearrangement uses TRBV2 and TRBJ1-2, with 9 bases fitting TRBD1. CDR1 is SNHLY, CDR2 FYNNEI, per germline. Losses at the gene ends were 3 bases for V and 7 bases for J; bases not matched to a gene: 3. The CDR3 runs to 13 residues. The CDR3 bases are TGTGCCAGCAGTGAGGGACAGGGTACTGGCTACACCTTC. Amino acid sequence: CASSEGQGTGYTF.

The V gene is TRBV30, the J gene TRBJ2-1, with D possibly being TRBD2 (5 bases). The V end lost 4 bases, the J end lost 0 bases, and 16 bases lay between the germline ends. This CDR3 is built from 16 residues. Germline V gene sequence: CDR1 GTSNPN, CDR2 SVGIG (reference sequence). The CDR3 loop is CAWTGQLGFSYNEQFF. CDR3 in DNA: TGTGCCTGGACCGGGCAACTAGGATTCTCCTACAATGAGCAGTTCTTC. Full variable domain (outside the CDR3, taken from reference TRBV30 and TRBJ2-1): SQTIHQWPATLVQPVGSPLSLECTVEGTSNPNLYWYRQAAGRGLQLLFYSVGIGQISSEVPQNLSASRPQDRQFILSSKKLLLSDSGFYLCAWTGQLGFSYNEQFFGPGTRLTVL.

DNA for the CDR3: TGTGCCAGCAGCGAACCCTCTGACAAGACTACACAGTTCTTC. This codes for CASSEPSDKTTQFF. The chain is built from TRBV5-4 and TRBJ2-1; a weak D match, TRBD2 (5 bases). From germline, CDR1 is SGHNT and CDR2 YYREEE (reference sequence). The CDR3 sequence is 14 residues long. V was trimmed by 4 bases and J by 13 bases, leaving 21 bases between them.

The CDR3 spells CAISPADGQPQHF. CDR3 coding DNA: TGTGCCATCAGCCCAGCCGATGGGCAGCCCCAGCATTTT. V and J are TRBV10-3 and TRBJ1-5; no firm D call. The CDR3 totals 13 residues. V lost 6 bases and J lost 7, with 13 bases in between. Germline CDR1 and CDR2: ENHRY and SYGVKD.

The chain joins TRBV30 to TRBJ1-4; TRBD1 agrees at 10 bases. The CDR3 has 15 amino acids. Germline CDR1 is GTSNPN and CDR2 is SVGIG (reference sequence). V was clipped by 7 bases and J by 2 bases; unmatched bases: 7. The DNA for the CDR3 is TGTGCCTACCTGGACAGGGGGGGGACTAATGAAAAACTGTTTTTT. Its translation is CAYLDRGGTNEKLFF. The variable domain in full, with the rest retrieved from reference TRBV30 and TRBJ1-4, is SQTIHQWPATLVQPVGSPLSLECTVEGTSNPNLYWYRQAAGRGLQLLFYSVGIGQISSEVPQNLSASRPQDRQFILSSKKLLLSDSGFYLCAYLDRGGTNEKLFFGSGTQLSVL.

The CDR3 region has the DNA TGTGCCATCGGTGGGGGGTCGGAGACCCAGTACTTC. Amino acids: CAIGGGSETQYF. The V gene is TRBV10-3, the J gene TRBJ2-5, with D possibly being TRBD2 (6 bases). The CDR3 loop spans 12 amino acids. Germline-derived CDR1 and CDR2 are ENHRY and SYGVKD. V was shortened by 8 bases and J by 5 bases, with 12 bases between the two germline ends.

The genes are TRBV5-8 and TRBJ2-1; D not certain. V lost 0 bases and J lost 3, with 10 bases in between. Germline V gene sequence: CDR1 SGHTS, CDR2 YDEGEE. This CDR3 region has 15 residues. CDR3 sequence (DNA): TGTGCCAGCAGCTTGGGGACGTTCCTCTACAATGAGCAGTTCTTC. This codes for CASSLGTFLYNEQFF.

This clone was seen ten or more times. In DNA form, the CDR3 reads TGTGCCAGTAGCCTCTCCGGGGTGGCGGATGGCTACACCTTC. Its protein product is CASSLSGVADGYTF. The rearrangement links TRBV19 to TRBJ1-2, with unresolved D. Deletions cut 6 bases from V and 6 bases from J, with 17 bases between. In germline, CDR1 is LNHDA, CDR2 SQIVND (reference sequence). CDR3 size: 14 residues.

Written as DNA, the CDR3 is TGTGCCAGTACCCCGGGACCTTTTTCGGGGAACACTGAAGCTTTCTTT. Amino acid sequence: CASTPGPFSGNTEAFF. The gene calls are TRBV19 and TRBJ1-1, with a tentative D call TRBD1 (5 bases). The CDR3 is 16 amino acids. Germline V gene data show CDR1 as LNHDA and CDR2 as SQIVND (reference sequence). V was pared by 7 bases and J by 1 base, with 19 bases between.

The CDR3 coding sequence is TGTGCCAGCAGTCGACAGGGGACGAACACCGGGGAGCTGTTTTTT. Translated, it gives CASSRQGTNTGELFF. The chain recombines TRBV2 with TRBJ2-2, with 8 nucleotides matching TRBD1. Trimming cost V 5 bases and J 0 bases; bases outside gene matches: 2. CDR1 and CDR2 (germline): SNHLY, FYNNEI. This CDR3 spans 15 amino acids.

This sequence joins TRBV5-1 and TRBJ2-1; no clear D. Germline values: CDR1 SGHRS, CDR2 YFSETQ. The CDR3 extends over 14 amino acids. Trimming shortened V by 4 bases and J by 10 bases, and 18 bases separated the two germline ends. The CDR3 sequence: CASSLSQERGEQFF. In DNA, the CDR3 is TGCGCCAGCAGCCTGAGTCAGGAGAGAGGCGAGCAGTTCTTC. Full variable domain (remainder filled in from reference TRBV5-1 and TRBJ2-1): KAGVTQTPRYLIKTRGQQVTLSCSPISGHRSVSWYQQTPGQGLQFLFEYFSETQRNKGNFPGRFSGRQFSNSRSEMNVSTLELGDSALYLCASSLSQERGEQFFGPGTRLTVL.

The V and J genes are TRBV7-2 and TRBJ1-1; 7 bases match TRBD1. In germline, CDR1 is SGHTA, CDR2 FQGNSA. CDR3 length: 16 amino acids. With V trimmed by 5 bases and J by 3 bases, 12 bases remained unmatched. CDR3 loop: CASSPDRARQDTEAFF. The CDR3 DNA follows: TGTGCCAGCAGCCCTGACAGGGCCCGACAGGACACTGAAGCTTTCTTT.

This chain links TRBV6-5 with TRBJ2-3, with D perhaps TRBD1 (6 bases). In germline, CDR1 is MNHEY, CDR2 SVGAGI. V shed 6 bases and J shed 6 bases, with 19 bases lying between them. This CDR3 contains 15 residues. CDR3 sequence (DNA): TGTGCCAGCAGAGGACAGAGTGACCGTGGGGATACGCAGTATTTT. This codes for CASRGQSDRGDTQYF.

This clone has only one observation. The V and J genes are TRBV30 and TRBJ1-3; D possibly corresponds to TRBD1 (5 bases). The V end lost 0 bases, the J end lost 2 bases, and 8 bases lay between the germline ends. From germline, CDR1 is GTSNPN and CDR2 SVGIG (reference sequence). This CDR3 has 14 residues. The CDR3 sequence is CAWSVRVAGNTIYF. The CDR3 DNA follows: TGTGCCTGGAGTGTCAGGGTGGCTGGAAACACCATATATTTT.

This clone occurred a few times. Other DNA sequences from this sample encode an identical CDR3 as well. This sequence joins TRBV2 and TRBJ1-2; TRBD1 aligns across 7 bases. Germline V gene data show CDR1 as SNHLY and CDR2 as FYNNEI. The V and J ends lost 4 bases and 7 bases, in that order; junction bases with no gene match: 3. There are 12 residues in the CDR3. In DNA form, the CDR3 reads TGTGCCAGCAGTGGGACAGGTGGTGGCTACACCTTC. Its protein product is CASSGTGGGYTF.

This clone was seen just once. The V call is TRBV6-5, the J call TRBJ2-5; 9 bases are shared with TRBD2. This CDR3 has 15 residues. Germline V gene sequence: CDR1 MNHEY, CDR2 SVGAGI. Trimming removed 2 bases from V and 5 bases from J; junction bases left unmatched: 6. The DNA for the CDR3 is TGTGCCAGCAGTTACCTGGGACTAGCTTCTGAGACCCAGTACTTC. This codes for CASSYLGLASETQYF.

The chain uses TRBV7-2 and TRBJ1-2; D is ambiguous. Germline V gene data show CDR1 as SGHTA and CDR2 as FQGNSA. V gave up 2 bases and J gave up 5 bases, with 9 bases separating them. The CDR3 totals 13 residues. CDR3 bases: TGTGCCAGCAGCTTATTCGCCCCTTATGGCTACACCTTC. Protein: CASSLFAPYGYTF.